The 20 T cell receptor beta chains below all came from one sample that was sequenced in a study of blood T cell repertoires in COVID-19. Repertoires were generated with immunoSEQ multiplex PCR, while TCRdb's copy carries only in-frame clones and drops some. The data contain about 98,000 clones, 75% to 85% of them singletons. Source material: peripheral blood. The source is a man between 65 and 80 years old with acute or convalescent COVID-19.

The V and J genes are TRBV5-1 and TRBJ1-4; D gene uncertain. The CDR3 runs to 15 residues. CDR1 is SGHRS and CDR2 is YFSETQ in the germline V gene. V was shortened by 4 bases and J by 6 bases, with 16 bases between the two germline ends. The CDR3 bases are TGCGCCAGCAGCCCCTCGGGAGGATCGGATGAAAAACTGTTTTTT. Its protein product is CASSPSGGSDEKLFF.

In this sample, this clone turned up once. The chain recombines TRBV5-4 with TRBJ2-1; no clear D. This CDR3 is 12 amino acids long. V lost 7 bases and J lost 1, with 6 bases in between. CDR1 is SGHNT and CDR2 is YYREEE in the germline V gene (reference sequence). CDR3 DNA sequence: TGTGCCAGCGAGAATTCCTACAATGAGCAGTTCTTC. This gives the protein CASENSYNEQFF.

Of note for this clone: At the DNA level, this CDR3 is encoded by other sequences in the same sample as well. This chain joins TRBV27 and TRBJ2-5, with TRBD1 matching over 8 bases. Looked up from germline, CDR1 is MNHEY and CDR2 is SMNVEV (reference sequence). J gave up 4 bases and V 3 bases, and 7 bases lay outside the gene matches. The length of the CDR3 is 15 residues. This chain's CDR3 is CASSLSPGTGETQYF. As DNA, the CDR3 is TGTGCCAGCAGTTTGTCCCCCGGGACAGGAGAGACCCAGTACTTC.

The chain carries TRBV4-3 and TRBJ1-5; 8 nucleotides agree with TRBD1. V shed 0 bases and J 2 bases; nucleotides not matched to a gene: 6. CDR3 length: 17 residues. The germline V gene has CDR1 LGHNA and CDR2 YSLEER. The CDR3 reads CASSQDPGQGGNQPQHF. CDR3 DNA: TGCGCCAGCAGCCAAGATCCCGGACAGGGTGGCAATCAGCCCCAGCATTTT.

The gene calls are TRBV5-4 and TRBJ1-1; D perhaps matches TRBD1 (5 bases). This CDR3 has 15 residues. Looked up from germline, CDR1 is SGHNT and CDR2 is YYREEE (reference sequence). Between the trimmed V and J ends, which lost 4 bases and 3 bases, there was a span of 16 bases. CDR3 in DNA: TGTGCCAGCAGCAGCCCAGGGAGGCCGGACACTGAAGCTTTCTTT. It is translated as CASSSPGRPDTEAFF. The full variable domain, completed using reference TRBV5-4 and TRBJ1-1, is ETGVTQSPTHLIKTRGQQVTLRCSSQSGHNTVSWYQQALGQGPQFIFQYYREEENGRGNFPPRFSGLQFPNYSSELNVNALELDDSALYLCASSSPGRPDTEAFFGQGTRLTVV.

The chain employs TRBV28 and TRBJ1-2, with a possible D match to TRBD1 (5 bases). V lost 7 bases, J lost 4 bases, and 19 bases lay in between. Per the germline V gene, CDR1 is MDHEN and CDR2 is SYDVKM. The CDR3 spans 15 residues. The CDR3 DNA is TGTGCCAGCACCCTAGGCCCGGGGGAAAGCTATGGCTACACCTTC. This gives the protein CASTLGPGESYGYTF.

The chain couples TRBV9 to TRBJ2-7; TRBD1 matches at 7 bases. CDR1 and CDR2 from the germline V gene are SGDLS and YYNGEE. V lost 4 bases, J lost 5 bases, and 6 bases stayed unmatched. This CDR3 spans 13 amino acids. The CDR3 protein is CASSRDRDDEQYF. In DNA form, the CDR3 reads TGTGCCAGCAGCCGAGACAGGGACGACGAGCAGTACTTC.

The chain links TRBV9 to TRBJ1-2; no reliable D call. The CDR3 is made up of 14 amino acids. V lost 0 bases and J 2 bases, leaving 8 bases between the germline ends. CDR1 and CDR2 (germline): SGDLS, YYNGEE. CDR3 nucleotide sequence: TGTGCCAGCAGCGTAGCAGGCCTCAACTATGGCTACACCTTC. Translation gives CASSVAGLNYGYTF. Filled out from reference TRBV9 and TRBJ1-2, the complete variable domain reads DSGVTQTPKHLITATGQRVTLRCSPRSGDLSVYWYQQSLDQGLQFLIQYYNGEERAKGNILERFSAQQFPDLHSELNLSSLELGDSALYFCASSVAGLNYGYTFGSGTRLTVV.

The J gene is TRBJ1-2, the V gene TRBV6-5, with 9 bases lining up with TRBD1. Germline loops: CDR1 MNHEY, CDR2 SVGAGI. Unmatched junction bases numbered 9, after V lost 6 bases and J lost 7 bases. The CDR3 is made up of 14 amino acids. CDR3 in DNA: TGTGCCAGCAGAAGGGGACAGGGTGCACCTGGCTACACCTTC. Its protein is CASRRGQGAPGYTF.

This chain connects TRBV29-1 to TRBJ2-3; a possible D gene is TRBD1 (5 bases). Germline V lookup: CDR1 SQVTM, CDR2 ANQGSEA. The CDR3 consists of 15 residues. The ends were cut back, 0 bases at V and 3 bases at J, with 13 bases in the middle. CDR3 bases: TGCAGCGTTGAAGATCAGGGAAGAGGAACAGATACGCAGTATTTT. Its translation: CSVEDQGRGTDTQYF.

V is TRBV27 and J is TRBJ1-2, with D hard to call. Germline V gene lookup returns CDR1 MNHEY and CDR2 SMNVEV (reference sequence). V gave up 5 bases and J gave up 6 bases, with 16 bases separating them. CDR3 length equals 14 residues. The CDR3 here is CASSPGSGPNGYTF. CDR3 nucleotides: TGTGCCAGCAGTCCTGGTAGCGGACCTAATGGCTACACCTTC.

The rearrangement links TRBV4-2 to TRBJ1-4; TRBD1 might be the D (6 bases). The CDR3 loop spans 15 amino acids. V was clipped by 3 bases and J by 8 bases, with 16 bases between them. Looked up from germline, CDR1 is LGHNA and CDR2 is YNFKEQ. CDR3 sequence reads: CASSQHRDNGEKLFF. CDR3 nucleotide sequence: TGTGCCAGCAGCCAGCACCGGGACAACGGGGAAAAACTGTTTTTT.

The rearrangement links TRBV5-4 to TRBJ2-1; weak D call: TRBD2 (7 bases). CDR1 is SGHNT and CDR2 is YYREEE in the germline V gene (reference sequence). V lost 6 bases to trimming and J lost 8 bases, with 18 bases between them. The CDR3 covers 14 residues. CDR3 nucleotides: TGTGCCAGCATGGAACTGGGGGGGGCGGATGAGCAGTTCTTC. It is translated as CASMELGGADEQFF.

V and J are TRBV27 and TRBJ2-3; 12 positions agree with TRBD2. The CDR3 spans 16 residues. Germline V gene data show CDR1 as MNHEY and CDR2 as SMNVEV (reference sequence). J gave up 6 bases and V 5 bases, and 9 bases lay outside the gene matches. The CDR3 sequence is CASSAALAGGLDTQYF. The CDR3, as DNA: TGTGCCAGCAGTGCTGCACTAGCGGGAGGTCTTGATACGCAGTATTTT.

This clone was detected a few times. This chain uses TRBV28 with TRBJ2-3; D ambiguous. Germline assignment: CDR1 MDHEN and CDR2 SYDVKM. The CDR3 totals 12 residues. Between the trimmed V and J ends, which lost 6 bases and 0 bases, there was a span of 4 bases. The chain's CDR3 is CASRASTDTQYF. Here the CDR3 DNA reads TGTGCCAGCAGAGCTAGCACAGATACGCAGTATTTT.

Points on this clone: The same CDR3 also results from other DNA sequences found in this sample. The chain couples TRBV5-4 to TRBJ1-6, with 7 bases aligning to TRBD1. Germline assignment: CDR1 SGHNT and CDR2 YYREEE (reference sequence). The CDR3 is 14 amino acids. Trimming took 0 bases from V and 10 from J; bases not matched to a gene: 4. The CDR3 DNA sequence: TGTGCCAGCAGCTTGGGGCAGGGGGACTCACCCCTCCACTTT. Residues: CASSLGQGDSPLHF.

The V and J genes are TRBV19 and TRBJ2-4, with D possibly being TRBD1 (5 bases). From germline, CDR1 is LNHDA and CDR2 SQIVND (reference sequence). Trimming took 8 bases from V and 8 from J, leaving 19 bases between them. This CDR3 region has 14 residues. The CDR3, as DNA: TGTGCCAGTGCGGTTGCCGCCAGGGAATACATTCAGTACTTC. It is translated as CASAVAAREYIQYF.

V is TRBV24-1 and J is TRBJ2-1, with TRBD2 matching 12 bases. Unmatched junction bases numbered 11, after V lost 5 bases and J lost 7 bases. From germline, CDR1 is KGHDR and CDR2 SFDVKD. This CDR3 is built from 17 residues. The CDR3 sequence: CATSGISSGRAANEQFF. In nucleotides, the CDR3 is TGTGCCACCAGTGGAATCTCTAGCGGGAGGGCCGCAAATGAGCAGTTCTTC.

This sequence joins TRBV4-1 and TRBJ1-1; D gene ambiguous. Germline V CDR1 and CDR2: MGHRA, YSYEKL. The CDR3 runs 17 residues. Trimming stripped 0 bases from V and 2 bases from J, with 16 bases between. CDR3 amino acids: CASSQDPTRTKNTEAFF. CDR3 DNA: TGCGCCAGCAGCCAAGACCCAACTAGGACCAAAAACACTGAAGCTTTCTTT.

The CDR3 DNA reads as TGTGCCAGCAGCTTCGACAGACAAGAGACCCAGTACTTC. Translated: CASSFDRQETQYF. V gene TRBV7-2 combines with J gene TRBJ2-5, with D possibly TRBD1 on 5 matching bases. CDR3 length equals 13 residues. Trimming removed 3 bases at V and 2 bases at J, with 7 bases between. CDR1 and CDR2 from the germline V gene are SGHTA and FQGNSA.